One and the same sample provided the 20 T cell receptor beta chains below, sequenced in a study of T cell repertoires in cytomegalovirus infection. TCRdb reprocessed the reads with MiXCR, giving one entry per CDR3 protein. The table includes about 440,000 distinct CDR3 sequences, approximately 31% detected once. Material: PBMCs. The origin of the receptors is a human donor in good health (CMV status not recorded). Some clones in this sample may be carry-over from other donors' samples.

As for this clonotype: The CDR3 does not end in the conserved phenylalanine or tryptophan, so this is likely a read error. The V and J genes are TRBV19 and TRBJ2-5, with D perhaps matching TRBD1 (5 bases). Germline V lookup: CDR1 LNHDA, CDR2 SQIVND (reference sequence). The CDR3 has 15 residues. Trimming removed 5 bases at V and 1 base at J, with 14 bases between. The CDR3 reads CASSPRRQTQETQYS. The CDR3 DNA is TGTGCCAGTAGTCCCCGCCGACAGACCCAAGAGACCCAGTACTCC.

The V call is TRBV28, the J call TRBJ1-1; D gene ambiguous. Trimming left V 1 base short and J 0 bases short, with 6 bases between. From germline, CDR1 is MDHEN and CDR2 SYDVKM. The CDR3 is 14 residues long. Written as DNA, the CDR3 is TGTGCCAGCAGTTTATTGGAGTTGAACACTGAAGCTTTCTTT. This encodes CASSLLELNTEAFF.

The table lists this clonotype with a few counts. Here the CDR3 reads CASSGDHGYTF. DNA of the CDR3: TGTGCCAGCAGCGGGGACCATGGCTACACCTTC. The chain is built from TRBV28 and TRBJ1-2, with a tentative D call TRBD1 (5 bases). The V gene lost 6 bases and the J gene lost 6 bases, with 8 bases spanning the gap. In germline, CDR1 is MDHEN, CDR2 SYDVKM. This CDR3 spans 11 amino acids.

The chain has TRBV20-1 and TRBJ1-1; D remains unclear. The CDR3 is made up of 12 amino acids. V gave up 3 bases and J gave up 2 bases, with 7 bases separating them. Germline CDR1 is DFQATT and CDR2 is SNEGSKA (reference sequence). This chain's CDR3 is CSASKQNTEAFF. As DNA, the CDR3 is TGCAGTGCTAGCAAGCAAAACACTGAAGCTTTCTTT.

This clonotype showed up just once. The DNA of the CDR3 is TGTGCCAGCTCACCACTACGTAGCGGGGAGGCCCAGTACTTC. Protein product: CASSPLRSGEAQYF. This chain uses TRBV18 with TRBJ2-5; TRBD2 aligns across 8 bases. The CDR3 spans 14 residues. V was pared by 1 base and J by 9 bases, with 7 bases of the junction left unmatched. Germline-derived CDR1 and CDR2 are KGHSH and LQKENI.

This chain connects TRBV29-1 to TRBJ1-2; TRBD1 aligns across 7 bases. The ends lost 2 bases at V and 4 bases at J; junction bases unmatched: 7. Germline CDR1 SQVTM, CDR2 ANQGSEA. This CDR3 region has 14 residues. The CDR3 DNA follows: TGCAGCGTTGAATTGGCGGGACAGAGCTATGGCTACACCTTC. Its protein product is CSVELAGQSYGYTF.

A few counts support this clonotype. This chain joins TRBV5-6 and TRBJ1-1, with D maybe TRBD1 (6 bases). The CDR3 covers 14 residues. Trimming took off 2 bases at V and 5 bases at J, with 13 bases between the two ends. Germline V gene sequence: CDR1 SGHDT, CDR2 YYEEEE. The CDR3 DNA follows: TGTGCCAGCAGCTTAACAGGGCGGAGGACTGAAGCTTTCTTT. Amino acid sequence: CASSLTGRRTEAFF.

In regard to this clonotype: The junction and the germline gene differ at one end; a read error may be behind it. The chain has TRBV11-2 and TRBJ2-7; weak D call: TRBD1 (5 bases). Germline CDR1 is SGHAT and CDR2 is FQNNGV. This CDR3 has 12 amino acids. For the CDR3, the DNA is TGTGCCAGCAGCCCCTGGGGCTACGAGCAGTGCTTC. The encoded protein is CASSPWGYEQCF.

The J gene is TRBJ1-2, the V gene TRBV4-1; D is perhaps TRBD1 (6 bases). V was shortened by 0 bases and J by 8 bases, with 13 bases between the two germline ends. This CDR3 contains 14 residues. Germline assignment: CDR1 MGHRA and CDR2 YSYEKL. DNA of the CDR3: TGCGCCAGCAGCCAAGACCACAGGGAGGGAGGCTACACCTTC. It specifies CASSQDHREGGYTF.

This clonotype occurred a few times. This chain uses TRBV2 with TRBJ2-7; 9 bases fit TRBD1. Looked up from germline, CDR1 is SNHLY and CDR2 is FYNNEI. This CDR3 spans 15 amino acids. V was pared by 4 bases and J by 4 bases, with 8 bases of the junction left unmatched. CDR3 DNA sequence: TGTGCCAGCAGTGGCCCGGGACAGGGTCCTTACGAGCAGTACTTC. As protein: CASSGPGQGPYEQYF.

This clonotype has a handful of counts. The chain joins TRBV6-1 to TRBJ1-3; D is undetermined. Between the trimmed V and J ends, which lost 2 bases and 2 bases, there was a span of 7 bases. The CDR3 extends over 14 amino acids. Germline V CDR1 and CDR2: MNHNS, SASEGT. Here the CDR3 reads CASSELSTGNTIYF. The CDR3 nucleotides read TGTGCCAGCAGTGAATTGTCAACTGGAAACACCATATATTTT.

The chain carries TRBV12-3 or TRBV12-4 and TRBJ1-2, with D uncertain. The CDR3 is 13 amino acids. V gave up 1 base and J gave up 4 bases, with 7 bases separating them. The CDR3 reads CASSLGGPYGYTF. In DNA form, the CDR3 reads TGTGCCAGCAGTTTAGGGGGTCCCTATGGCTACACCTTC.

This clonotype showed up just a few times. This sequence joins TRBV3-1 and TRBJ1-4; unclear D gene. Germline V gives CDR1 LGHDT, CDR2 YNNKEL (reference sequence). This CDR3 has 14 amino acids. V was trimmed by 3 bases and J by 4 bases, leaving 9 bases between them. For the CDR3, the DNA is TGTGCCAGCAGCCAGGGTTCGATTAATGAAAAACTGTTTTTT. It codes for CASSQGSINEKLFF.

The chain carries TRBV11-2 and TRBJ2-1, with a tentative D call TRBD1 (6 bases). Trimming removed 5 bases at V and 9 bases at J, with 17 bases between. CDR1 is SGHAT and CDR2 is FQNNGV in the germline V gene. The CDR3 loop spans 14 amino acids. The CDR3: CASSPPARGGEQFF. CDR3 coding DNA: TGTGCCAGCAGCCCCCCCGCCAGGGGCGGTGAGCAGTTCTTC.

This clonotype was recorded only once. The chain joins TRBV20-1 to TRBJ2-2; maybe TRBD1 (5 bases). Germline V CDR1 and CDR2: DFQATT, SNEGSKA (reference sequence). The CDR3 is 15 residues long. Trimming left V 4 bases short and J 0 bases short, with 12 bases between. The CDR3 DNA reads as TGCAGTGCTAACAGGAGCCAAACGAACACCGGGGAGCTGTTTTTT. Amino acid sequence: CSANRSQTNTGELFF.

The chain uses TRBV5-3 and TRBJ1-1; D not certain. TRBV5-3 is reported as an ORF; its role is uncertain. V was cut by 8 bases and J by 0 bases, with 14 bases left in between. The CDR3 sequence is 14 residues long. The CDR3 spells CASSRGYMNTEAFF. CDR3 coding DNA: TGTGCCAGCAGCCGCGGGTATATGAACACTGAAGCTTTCTTT.

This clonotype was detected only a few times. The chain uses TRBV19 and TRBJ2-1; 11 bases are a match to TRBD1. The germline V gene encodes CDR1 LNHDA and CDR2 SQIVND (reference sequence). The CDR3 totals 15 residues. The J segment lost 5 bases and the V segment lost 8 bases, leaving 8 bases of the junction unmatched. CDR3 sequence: CASQEGTGGNNEQFF. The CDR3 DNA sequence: TGTGCCAGTCAGGAGGGGACAGGGGGTAACAATGAGCAGTTCTTC.

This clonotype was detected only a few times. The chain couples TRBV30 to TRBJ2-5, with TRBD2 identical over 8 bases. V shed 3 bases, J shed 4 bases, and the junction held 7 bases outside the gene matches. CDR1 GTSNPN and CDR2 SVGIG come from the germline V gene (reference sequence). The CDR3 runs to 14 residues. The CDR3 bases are TGTGCCTGGAGGGACGGGGGGGGGCGAGAGACCCAGTACTTC. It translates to CAWRDGGGRETQYF.

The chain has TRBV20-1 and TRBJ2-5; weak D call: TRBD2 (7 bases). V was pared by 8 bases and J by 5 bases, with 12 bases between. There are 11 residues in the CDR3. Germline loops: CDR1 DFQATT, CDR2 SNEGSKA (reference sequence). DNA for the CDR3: TGCAGTTCGGGGGGCCGGGAGACCCAGTACTTC. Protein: CSSGGRETQYF.

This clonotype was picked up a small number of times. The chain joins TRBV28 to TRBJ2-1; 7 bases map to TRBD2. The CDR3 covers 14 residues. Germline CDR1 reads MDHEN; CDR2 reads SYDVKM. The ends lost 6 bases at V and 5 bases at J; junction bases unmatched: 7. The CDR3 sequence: CASRYSGANNEQFF. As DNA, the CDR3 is TGTGCCAGCAGATACAGCGGGGCCAACAATGAGCAGTTCTTC.